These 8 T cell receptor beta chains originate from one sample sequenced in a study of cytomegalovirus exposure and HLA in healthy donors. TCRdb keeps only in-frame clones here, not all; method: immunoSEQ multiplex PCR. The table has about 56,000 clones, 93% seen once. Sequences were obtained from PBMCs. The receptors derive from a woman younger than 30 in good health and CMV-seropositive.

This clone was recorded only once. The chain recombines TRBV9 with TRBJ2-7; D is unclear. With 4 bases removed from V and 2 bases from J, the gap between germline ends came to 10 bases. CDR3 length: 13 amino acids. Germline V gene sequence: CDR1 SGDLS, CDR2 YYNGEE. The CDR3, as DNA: TGTGCCAGCAGCAAGGAGTCGACCTACGAGCAGTACTTC. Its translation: CASSKESTYEQYF.

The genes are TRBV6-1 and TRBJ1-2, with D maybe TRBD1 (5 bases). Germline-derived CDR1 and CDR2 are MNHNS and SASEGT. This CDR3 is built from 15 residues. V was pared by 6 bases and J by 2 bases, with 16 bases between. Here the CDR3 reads CASSFTDSANYGYTF. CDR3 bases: TGTGCCAGCAGCTTTACAGACAGCGCGAACTATGGCTACACCTTC.

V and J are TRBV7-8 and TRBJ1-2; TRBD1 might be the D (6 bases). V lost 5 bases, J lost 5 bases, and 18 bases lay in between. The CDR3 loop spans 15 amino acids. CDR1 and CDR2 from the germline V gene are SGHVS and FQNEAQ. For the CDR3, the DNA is TGTGCCAGCAGCCCTGGGGCAGGGGTTAAGTATGGCTACACCTTC. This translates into CASSPGAGVKYGYTF.

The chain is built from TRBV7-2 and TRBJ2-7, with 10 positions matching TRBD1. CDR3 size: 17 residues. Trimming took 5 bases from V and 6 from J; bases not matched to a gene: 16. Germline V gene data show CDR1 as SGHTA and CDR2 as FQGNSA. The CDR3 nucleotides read TGTGCCAGCAGCCCCCACGGTGGGGACAGGGGCTTTCTCGAGCAGTACTTC. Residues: CASSPHGGDRGFLEQYF.

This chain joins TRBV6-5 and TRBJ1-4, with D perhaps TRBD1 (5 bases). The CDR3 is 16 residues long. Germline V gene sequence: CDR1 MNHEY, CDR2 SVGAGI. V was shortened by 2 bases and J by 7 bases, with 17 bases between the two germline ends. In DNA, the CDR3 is TGTGCCAGCAGTTACAGGGCCGCAGGGTTCGGTGAAAAACTGTTTTTT. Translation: CASSYRAAGFGEKLFF.

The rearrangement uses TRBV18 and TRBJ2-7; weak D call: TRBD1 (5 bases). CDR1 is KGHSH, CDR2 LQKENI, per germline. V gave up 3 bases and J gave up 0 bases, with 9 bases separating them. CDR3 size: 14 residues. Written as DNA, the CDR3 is TGTGCCAGCTCACCTGAGACAGACTCCTACGAGCAGTACTTC. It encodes CASSPETDSYEQYF.

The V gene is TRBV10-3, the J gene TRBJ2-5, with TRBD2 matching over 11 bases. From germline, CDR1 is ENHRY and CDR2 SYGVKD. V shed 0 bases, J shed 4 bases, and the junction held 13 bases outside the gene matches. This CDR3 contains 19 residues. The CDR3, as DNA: TGTGCCATCAGTGAGTCTAGGCCCCTTAGCGGGGGGGCCCGAGAGACCCAGTACTTC. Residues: CAISESRPLSGGARETQYF.

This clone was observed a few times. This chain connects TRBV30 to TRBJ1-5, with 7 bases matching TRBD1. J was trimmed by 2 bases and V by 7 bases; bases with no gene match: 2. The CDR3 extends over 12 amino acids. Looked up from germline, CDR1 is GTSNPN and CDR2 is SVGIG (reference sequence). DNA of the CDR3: TGTGCCTATGGACAGGGCAATCAGCCCCAGCATTTT. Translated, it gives CAYGQGNQPQHF.